The next 3 T cell receptor beta chains were all read from a single sample in a study of T cell responses to AZD1222 COVID-19 vaccine. Libraries were prepared by immunoSEQ multiplex PCR; TCRdb keeps only in-frame clonotypes and omits some of them. The sample has around 130,000 clones, 90% to 95% seen once; the top ten hold around 7%. Specimen: peripheral blood, collected on day 0 of AZD1222 vaccination. Receptors were obtained from an adult in good health.

This CDR3 is CASSKDRGNTEAFF. DNA for the CDR3: TGTGCCAGCAGCAAGGACAGGGGGAACACTGAAGCTTTCTTT. V gene TRBV7-3 combines with J gene TRBJ1-1; 9 positions match TRBD1. CDR1 and CDR2 from the germline V gene are SGHTA and FQGTGA. J gave up 1 base and V 5 bases, and 2 bases lay outside the gene matches. The CDR3 length is 14 residues.

V is TRBV15 and J is TRBJ1-5; D not resolved. V lost 1 base, J lost 2 bases, and 12 bases lay in between. Germline V gene lookup returns CDR1 LNHNV and CDR2 YYDKDF (reference sequence). The CDR3 is 16 residues long. CDR3 nucleotides: TGTGCCACCAGCAGAGGAAACCGGCAGGGCAATCAGCCCCAGCATTTT. Protein product: CATSRGNRQGNQPQHF.

V gene TRBV28 combines with J gene TRBJ2-1; D unresolved. This CDR3 is 15 amino acids long. Germline values: CDR1 MDHEN, CDR2 SYDVKM. V dropped 7 bases and J dropped 4 bases, with 17 bases sitting between them. The CDR3 nucleotides read TGTGCCAGCATCTCCGACGAGACCCCATACAATGAGCAGTTCTTC. It translates to CASISDETPYNEQFF.